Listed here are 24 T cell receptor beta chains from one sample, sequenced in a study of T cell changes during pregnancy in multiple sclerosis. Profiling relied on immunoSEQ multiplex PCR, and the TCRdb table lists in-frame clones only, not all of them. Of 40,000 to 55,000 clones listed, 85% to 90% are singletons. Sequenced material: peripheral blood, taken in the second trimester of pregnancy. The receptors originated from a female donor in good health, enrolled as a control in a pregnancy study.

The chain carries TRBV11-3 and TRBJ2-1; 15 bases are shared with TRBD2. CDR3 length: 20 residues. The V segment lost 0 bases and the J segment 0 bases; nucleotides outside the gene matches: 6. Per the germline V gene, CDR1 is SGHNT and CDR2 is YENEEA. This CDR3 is CASSLDGWTSGGVSYNEQFF. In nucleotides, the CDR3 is TGTGCCAGCAGCTTAGATGGGTGGACTAGCGGGGGGGTCTCCTACAATGAGCAGTTCTTC. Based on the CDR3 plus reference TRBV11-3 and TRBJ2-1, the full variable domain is EAGVVQSPRYKIIEKKQPVAFWCNPISGHNTLYWYLQNLGQGPELLIRYENEEAVDDSQLPKDRFSAERLKGVDSTLKIQPAELGDSAVYLCASSLDGWTSGGVSYNEQFFGPGTRLTVL.

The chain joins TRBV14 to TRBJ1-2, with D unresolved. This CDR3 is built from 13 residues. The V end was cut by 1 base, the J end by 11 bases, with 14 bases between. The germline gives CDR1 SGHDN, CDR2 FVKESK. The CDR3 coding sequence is TGTGCCAGCAGCCAAGTCTCAATGGGAGGATACACCTTC. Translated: CASSQVSMGGYTF.

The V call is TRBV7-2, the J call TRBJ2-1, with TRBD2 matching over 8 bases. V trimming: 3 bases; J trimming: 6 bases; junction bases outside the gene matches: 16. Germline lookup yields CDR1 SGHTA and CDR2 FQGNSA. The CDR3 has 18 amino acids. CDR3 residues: CASSFYLLAGGRGNEQFF. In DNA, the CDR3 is TGTGCCAGCAGCTTTTATCTCCTAGCGGGTGGGCGGGGCAATGAGCAGTTCTTC.

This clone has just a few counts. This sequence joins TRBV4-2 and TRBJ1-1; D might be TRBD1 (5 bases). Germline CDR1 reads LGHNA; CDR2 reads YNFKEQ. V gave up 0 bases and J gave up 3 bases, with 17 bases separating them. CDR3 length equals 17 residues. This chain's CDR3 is CASSQDGRRGSDTEAFF. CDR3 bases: TGTGCCAGCAGCCAAGACGGGCGACGGGGGTCGGACACTGAAGCTTTCTTT.

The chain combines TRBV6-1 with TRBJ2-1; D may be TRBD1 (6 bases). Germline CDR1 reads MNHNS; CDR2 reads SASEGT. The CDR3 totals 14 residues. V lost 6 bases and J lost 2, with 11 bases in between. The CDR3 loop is CASRPGATYNEQFF. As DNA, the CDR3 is TGTGCCAGCAGACCAGGGGCGACCTACAATGAGCAGTTCTTC.

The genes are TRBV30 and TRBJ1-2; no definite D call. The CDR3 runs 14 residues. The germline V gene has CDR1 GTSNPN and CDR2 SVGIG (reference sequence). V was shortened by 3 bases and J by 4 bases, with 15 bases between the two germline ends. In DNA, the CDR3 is TGTGCCTGGAGCCCGGCGGGTCGGATCTATGGCTACACCTTC. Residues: CAWSPAGRIYGYTF. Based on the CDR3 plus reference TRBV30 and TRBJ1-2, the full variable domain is SQTIHQWPATLVQPVGSPLSLECTVEGTSNPNLYWYRQAAGRGLQLLFYSVGIGQISSEVPQNLSASRPQDRQFILSSKKLLLSDSGFYLCAWSPAGRIYGYTFGSGTRLTVV.

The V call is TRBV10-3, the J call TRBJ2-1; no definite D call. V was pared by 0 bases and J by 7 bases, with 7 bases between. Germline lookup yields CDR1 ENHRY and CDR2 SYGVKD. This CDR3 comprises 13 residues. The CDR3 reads CAISESSENEQFF. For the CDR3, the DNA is TGTGCCATCAGTGAGTCCTCCGAGAATGAGCAGTTCTTC.

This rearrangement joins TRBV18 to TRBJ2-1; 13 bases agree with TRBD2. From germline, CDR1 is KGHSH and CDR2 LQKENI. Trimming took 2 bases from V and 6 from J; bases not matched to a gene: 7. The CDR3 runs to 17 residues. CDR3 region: CASSPTGLAGLSNEQFF. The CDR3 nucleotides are TGTGCCAGCTCACCAACGGGACTAGCGGGGCTAAGCAATGAGCAGTTCTTC.

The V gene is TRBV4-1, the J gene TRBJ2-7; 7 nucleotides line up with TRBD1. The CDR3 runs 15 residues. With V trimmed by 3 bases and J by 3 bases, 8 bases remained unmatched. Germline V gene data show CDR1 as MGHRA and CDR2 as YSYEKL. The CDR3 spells CASSHRQGFDYEQYF. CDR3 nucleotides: TGCGCCAGCAGCCACCGACAGGGTTTCGACTACGAGCAGTACTTC.

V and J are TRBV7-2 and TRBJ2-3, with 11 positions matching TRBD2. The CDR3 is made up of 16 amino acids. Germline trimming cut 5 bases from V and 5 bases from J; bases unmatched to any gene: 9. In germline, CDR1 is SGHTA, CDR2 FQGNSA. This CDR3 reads CASSRRGTSGLDTQYF. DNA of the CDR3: TGTGCCAGCAGCAGGCGAGGGACTAGCGGACTAGATACGCAGTATTTT.

In DNA, the CDR3 is TGTGCTAGTGGTTTGGGAGGGGGAAACTATGGCTACACCTTC. Translating it yields CASGLGGGNYGYTF. This rearrangement joins TRBV12-5 to TRBJ1-2; tentatively, D is TRBD1 (6 bases). Germline V gene lookup returns CDR1 LGHNT and CDR2 FRNRAP. The V and J ends lost 1 base and 2 bases respectively, with 8 bases between them. The CDR3 sequence is 14 residues long. The whole variable domain, remainder taken from reference TRBV12-5 and TRBJ1-2, is DARVTQTPRHKVTEMGQEVTMRCQPILGHNTVFWYRQTMMQGLELLAYFRNRAPLDDSGMPKDRFSAEMPDATLATLKIQPSEPRDSAVYFCASGLGGGNYGYTFGSGTRLTVV.

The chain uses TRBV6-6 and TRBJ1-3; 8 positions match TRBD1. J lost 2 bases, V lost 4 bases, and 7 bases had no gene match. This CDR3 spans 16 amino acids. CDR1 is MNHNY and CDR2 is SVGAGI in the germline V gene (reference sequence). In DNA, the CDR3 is TGTGCCAGCAGTTCTTCAGGGGGCCGCGCTGGAAACACCATATATTTT. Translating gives CASSSSGGRAGNTIYF.

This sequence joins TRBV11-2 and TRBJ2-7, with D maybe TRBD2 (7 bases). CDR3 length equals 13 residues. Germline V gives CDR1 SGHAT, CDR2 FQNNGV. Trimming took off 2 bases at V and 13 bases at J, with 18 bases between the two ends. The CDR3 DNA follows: TGTGCCAGCAGCTTACGGGGGACTGGCGGGGGCTACTTC. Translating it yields CASSLRGTGGGYF.

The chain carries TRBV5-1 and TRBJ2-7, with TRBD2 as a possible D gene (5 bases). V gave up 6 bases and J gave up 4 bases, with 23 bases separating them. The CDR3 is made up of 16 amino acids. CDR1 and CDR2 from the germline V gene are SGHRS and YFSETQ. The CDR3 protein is CASTFGSPVGKYEQYF. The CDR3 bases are TGCGCCAGCACTTTTGGCAGCCCGGTCGGGAAGTACGAGCAGTACTTC.

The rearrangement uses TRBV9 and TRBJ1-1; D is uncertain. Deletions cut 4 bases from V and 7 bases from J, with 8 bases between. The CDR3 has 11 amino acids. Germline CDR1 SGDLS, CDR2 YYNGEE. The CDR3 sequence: CASSPRGEAFF. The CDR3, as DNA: TGTGCCAGCAGCCCCCGGGGTGAAGCTTTCTTT.

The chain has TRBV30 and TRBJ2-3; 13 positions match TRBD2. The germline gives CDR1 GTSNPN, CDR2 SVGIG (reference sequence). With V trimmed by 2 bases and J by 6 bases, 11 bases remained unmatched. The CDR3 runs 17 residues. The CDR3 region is CAWSKGWTSGSSDTQYF. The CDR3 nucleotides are TGTGCCTGGAGTAAGGGTTGGACTAGCGGGAGTTCGGATACGCAGTATTTT.

Here the CDR3 DNA reads TGTGCCAGCAGTTACAATCACGGTCAGCCCCAGCATTTT. It encodes CASSYNHGQPQHF. The V call is TRBV6-5, the J call TRBJ1-5; D call uncertain. The V gene's germline CDR1 is MNHEY and CDR2 SVGAGI. The CDR3 contains 13 residues. V was trimmed by 2 bases and J by 6 bases, leaving 8 bases between them.

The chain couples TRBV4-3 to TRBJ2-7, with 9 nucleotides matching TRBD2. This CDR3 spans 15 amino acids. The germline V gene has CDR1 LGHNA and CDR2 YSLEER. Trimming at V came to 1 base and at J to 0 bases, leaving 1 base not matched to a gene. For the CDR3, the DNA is TGCGCCAGCAGCCAAGCTAGCGGGGCCTCCTACGAGCAGTACTTC. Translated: CASSQASGASYEQYF.

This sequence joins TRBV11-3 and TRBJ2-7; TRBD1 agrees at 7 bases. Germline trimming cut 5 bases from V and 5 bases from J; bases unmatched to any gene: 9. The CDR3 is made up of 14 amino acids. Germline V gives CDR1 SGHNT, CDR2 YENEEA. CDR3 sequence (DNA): TGTGCCAGCAGCCGAACAGGGGTAGCCAACGAGCAGTACTTC. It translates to CASSRTGVANEQYF.

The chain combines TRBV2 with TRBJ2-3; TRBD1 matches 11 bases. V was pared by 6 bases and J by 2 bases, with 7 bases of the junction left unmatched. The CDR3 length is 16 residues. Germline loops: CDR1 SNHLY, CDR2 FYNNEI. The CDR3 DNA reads TGTGCCAGCAGAGTACCGGGACAGGGGGTCACAGATACGCAGTATTTT. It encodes CASRVPGQGVTDTQYF.

Here the CDR3 reads CASSKAGGPRTENTEAFF. The CDR3 DNA is TGTGCCAGCAGCAAAGCAGGGGGCCCTAGAACGGAGAACACTGAAGCTTTCTTT. The chain recombines TRBV21-1 with TRBJ1-1; TRBD1, the D gene given by the table, was not confirmed from the DNA. TRBV21-1 is an annotated pseudogene. CDR3 size: 18 residues.

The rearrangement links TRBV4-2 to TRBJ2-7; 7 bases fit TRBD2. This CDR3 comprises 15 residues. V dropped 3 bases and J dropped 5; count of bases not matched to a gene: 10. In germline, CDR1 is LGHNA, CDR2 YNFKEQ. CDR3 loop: CASSHPAGLSHEQYF. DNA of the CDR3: TGTGCCAGCAGCCACCCAGCGGGACTGTCCCACGAGCAGTACTTC.

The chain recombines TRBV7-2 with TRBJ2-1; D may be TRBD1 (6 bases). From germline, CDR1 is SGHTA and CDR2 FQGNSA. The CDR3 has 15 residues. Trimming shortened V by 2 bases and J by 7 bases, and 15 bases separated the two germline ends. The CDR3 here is CASSLQGLIRNEQFF. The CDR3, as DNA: TGTGCCAGCAGCTTACAGGGGCTGATCAGAAATGAGCAGTTCTTC.

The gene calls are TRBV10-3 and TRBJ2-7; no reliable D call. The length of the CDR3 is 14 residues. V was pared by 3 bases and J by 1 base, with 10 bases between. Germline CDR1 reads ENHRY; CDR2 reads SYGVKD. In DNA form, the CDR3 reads TGTGCCATCAGTGAAGGAGCCGGTTCCTACGAGCAGTACTTC. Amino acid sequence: CAISEGAGSYEQYF.